The T cell receptor beta chain described here comes from a study of OX40 agonist ivuxolimab in advanced cancers. Turning to the study itself: Every 2 weeks, patients received ivuxolimab intravenously, dosed at 0.01 to 10 mg/kg. Study-wide results and caveats: The mean number of expanded clones was higher in CD8+ T cells than in CD4+.

Germline lookup yields CDR1 SGHDN and CDR2 FVKESK. Unmatched junction bases numbered 12, after V lost 0 bases and J lost 10 bases. There are 17 residues in the CDR3. Here immunoSEQ multiplex PCR was the method, and the copy in TCRdb shows in-frame clones only, minus some. The data hold approximately 74,000 clones, with over 75% observed a single time. On this clone: Its specificity is unknown.

The receptor was derived from an adult with an advanced solid tumor such as melanoma, head and neck, liver or kidney cancer. V gene TRBV14 combines with J gene TRBJ2-1; 10 nucleotides agree with TRBD1. The sequences come from CD4+ or CD8+ T cells sorted from blood, collected in a trial of the OX40 agonist ivuxolimab. This chain's CDR3 is CASSQEKDRGRPREQFF. The CDR3 nucleotides are TGTGCCAGCAGCCAAGAAAAAGACAGGGGGCGCCCTAGGGAGCAGTTCTTC.